This TCR beta chain was retrieved from a study of cytomegalovirus exposure and HLA in healthy donors. For the study at large: The use of the same platform for the 130 or so validation repertoires and the roughly 700 first-cohort repertoires was reported by a later analysis.

Study-wide findings and caveats: 150 to 200 TCR beta chains were listed as cytomegalovirus-associated.

Clones were sequenced by immunoSEQ multiplex PCR, and TCRdb holds only the in-frame ones, with some missing. The profile shows a few hundred thousand clones, 75% to 90% of them singletons. Donors came from a validation cohort of 95 to 150 subjects, distinct from the first 666-subject cohort. V shed 4 bases and J shed 1 base, with 9 bases lying between them. Germline CDR1 and CDR2: MNHEY and SVGAGI. The CDR3 length is 14 residues. In the case of this clone: Its antigen is unidentified.

This TCR was sampled from a woman aged 30 to 39 in good health and CMV-seropositive. What was sequenced was PBMCs. The V call is TRBV6-5, the J call TRBJ2-3; D not resolved. CDR3 loop: CASSFQHGTDTQYF. CDR3 bases: TGTGCCAGCAGTTTCCAACATGGCACAGATACGCAGTATTTT.